The 9 T cell receptor beta chains given below trace back to one sample, sequenced in a study of technical replicates of blood from a few donors. Using immunoSEQ multiplex PCR, the repertoire was profiled, and TCRdb retains in-frame clones only, with some absent. The sample lists tens of thousands of clones; around 92% were seen once. Sample: T cells isolated from PBMCs. The receptors shown here come from a human donor in good health. Some clones in this sample may be carry-over from other donors' samples.

Notes on this clone: The same CDR3 arises from other DNA sequences in this sample as well. CDR3 sequence: CASSLFSSYEQYF. CDR3 DNA sequence: TGTGCCAGCAGTTTATTCAGCTCCTACGAGCAGTACTTC. The chain uses TRBV27 and TRBJ2-7; D is ambiguous. Per the germline V gene, CDR1 is MNHEY and CDR2 is SMNVEV (reference sequence). The V end was cut by 1 base, the J end by 0 bases, with 4 bases between. The CDR3 runs to 13 residues.

This clone showed up just a few times. The chain links TRBV7-3 to TRBJ2-7, with 8 bases fitting TRBD1. The J segment lost 6 bases and the V segment lost 5 bases, leaving 6 bases of the junction unmatched. The CDR3 contains 13 residues. CDR1 is SGHTA and CDR2 is FQGTGA in the germline V gene. The CDR3 region has the DNA TGTGCCAGCAGCCGGATCCAGGGGGCCGAGCAGTACTTC. Protein product: CASSRIQGAEQYF.

This sequence joins TRBV19 and TRBJ2-3; 7 bases align to TRBD1. CDR3 length equals 16 residues. J lost 2 bases, V lost 0 bases, and 5 bases had no gene match. Per germline, CDR1 LNHDA and CDR2 SQIVND (reference sequence). CDR3 region: CASSIDRQGYTDTQYF. CDR3 DNA: TGTGCCAGTAGTATAGATAGACAGGGATACACAGATACGCAGTATTTT.

The chain couples TRBV6-5 to TRBJ1-5; D call uncertain. V lost 0 bases and J lost 6, with 6 bases in between. The CDR3 length is 13 residues. Germline V gene sequence: CDR1 MNHEY, CDR2 SVGAGI. CDR3 protein: CASSYSRGQPQHF. CDR3 sequence (DNA): TGTGCCAGCAGTTACTCGCGGGGTCAGCCCCAGCATTTT.

V is TRBV10-2 and J is TRBJ1-1, with 7 bases identical to TRBD1. The germline CDR1 and CDR2 sequences are WSHSY and SAAADI. CDR3 length: 12 amino acids. With 9 bases clipped from V and 6 bases from J, the junction kept 7 bases outside the gene matches. The DNA of the CDR3 is TGCGCCAGTTCGACAGGGACCCCTGAAGCTTTCTTT. Protein sequence: CASSTGTPEAFF.

The J gene is TRBJ2-5, the V gene TRBV20-1, with D possibly TRBD2 on 6 matching bases. Germline lookup yields CDR1 DFQATT and CDR2 SNEGSKA (reference sequence). The CDR3 extends over 11 amino acids. V shed 6 bases and J shed 3 bases, with 8 bases lying between them. DNA of the CDR3: TGCAGTGCCTCGGGGGAAGAGACCCAGTACTTC. Translated: CSASGEETQYF.

The V gene is TRBV30, the J gene TRBJ1-1; no clear D gene. V dropped 3 bases and J dropped 1 base, with 15 bases sitting between them. Germline CDR1 GTSNPN, CDR2 SVGIG (reference sequence). The CDR3 consists of 15 residues. CDR3 loop: CAWRSGSYGNTEAFF. CDR3 DNA: TGTGCCTGGAGATCGGGGTCTTACGGGAACACTGAAGCTTTCTTT.

The V call is TRBV6-1, the J call TRBJ2-5; D is unresolved. The J call may not be correct, given that the DNA end is closer to TRBJ2-7. Germline CDR1 MNHNS, CDR2 SASEGT. This CDR3 region has 13 residues. This CDR3 reads CASSAVIRYEQYF. CDR3 DNA sequence: TGTGCCAGCAGTGCTGTGATCCGGTACGAGCAGTACTTC.

The genes are TRBV7-6 and TRBJ2-3; TRBD2 aligns across 11 bases. J lost 3 bases, V lost 4 bases, and 3 bases had no gene match. The CDR3 covers 15 residues. Germline values: CDR1 SGHVS, CDR2 FNYEAQ. Here the CDR3 reads CASSSTSGRTDTQYF. The CDR3 region has the DNA TGTGCCAGCAGCTCAACTAGCGGGAGAACAGATACGCAGTATTTT.